Included here is one TCR beta chain sequence, with context. The data were obtained in a study of blood T cell repertoires in COVID-19. Across the study: Sources were T cells, B-cell-depleted T cells, or PBMCs; the material itself was cDNA or gDNA.

Methods used by the authors: Counts of nucleated cells, estimated from reference gene primer amplification, were obtained. Sequencing was performed with immunoSEQ multiplex PCR; in TCRdb, only in-frame clones are kept and a portion is missing. The DNA gave D and trimming, while V, J and clone size come from that table. The sample holds nearly 70,000 clones, approximately 78% seen once. The length of the CDR3 is 12 residues. The V end lost 4 bases, the J end lost 10 bases, and 13 bases lay between the germline ends. Germline V gene data show CDR1 as LNHDA and CDR2 as SQIVND (reference sequence). The TCR comes from a woman at least 80 years old with acute or convalescent COVID-19. Sequencing was done on a sample of peripheral blood. The V gene is TRBV19, the J gene TRBJ1-2; no definite D call. CDR3 loop: CASSNTRFYYTF. As DNA, the CDR3 is TGTGCCAGTAGTAACACCAGGTTCTACTACACCTTC.